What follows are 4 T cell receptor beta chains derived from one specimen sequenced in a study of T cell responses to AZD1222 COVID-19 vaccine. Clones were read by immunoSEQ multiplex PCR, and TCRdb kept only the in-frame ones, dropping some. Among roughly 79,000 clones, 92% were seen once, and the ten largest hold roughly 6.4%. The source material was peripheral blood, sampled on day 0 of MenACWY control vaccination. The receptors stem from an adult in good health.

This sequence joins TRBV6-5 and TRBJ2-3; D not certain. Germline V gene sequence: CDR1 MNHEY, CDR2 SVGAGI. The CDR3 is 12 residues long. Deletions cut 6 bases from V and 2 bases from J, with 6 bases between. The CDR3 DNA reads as TGTGCCAGCAGCGACACCACAGATACGCAGTATTTT. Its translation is CASSDTTDTQYF.

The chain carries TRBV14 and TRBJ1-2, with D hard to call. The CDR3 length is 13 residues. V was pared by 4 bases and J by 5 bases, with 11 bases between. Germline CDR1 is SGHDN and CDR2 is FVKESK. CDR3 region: CASSPMVDYGYTF. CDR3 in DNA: TGTGCCAGCAGCCCCATGGTTGATTATGGCTACACCTTC.

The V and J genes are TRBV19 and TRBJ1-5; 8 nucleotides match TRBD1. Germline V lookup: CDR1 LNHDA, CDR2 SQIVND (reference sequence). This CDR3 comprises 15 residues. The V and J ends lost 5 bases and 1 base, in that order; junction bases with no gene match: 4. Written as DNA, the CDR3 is TGTGCCAGTAGTCCCCGGACAGGGAGCAATCAGCCCCAGCATTTT. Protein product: CASSPRTGSNQPQHF.

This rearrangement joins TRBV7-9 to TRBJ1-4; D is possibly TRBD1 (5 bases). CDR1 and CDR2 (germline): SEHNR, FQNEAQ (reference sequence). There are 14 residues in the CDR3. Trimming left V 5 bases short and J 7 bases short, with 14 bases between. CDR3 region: CASSGGVVTEKLFF. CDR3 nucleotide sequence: TGTGCCAGCAGCGGGGGAGTAGTGACTGAAAAACTGTTTTTT.